Listed below are T cell receptor beta chains from one sample, sequenced in a study of identical twins. TCRdb analysed the 5' RACE reads with MiXCR anew, one entry per CDR3 protein. The table lists 650,000 to 800,000 distinct CDR3 sequences, 8.6% of them singletons. These data also featured in a second study, about yellow fever vaccine responses in identical twins.

Source material: PBMCs. The receptors derive from a woman between 18 and 29 years old in good health. Both conserved end residues are part of each CDR3. The D gene is left open where the match is weak. Size is omitted from some rows. Given values are once, few, many or a class for expanded clones.

J: TRBJ2-1; length: 15; D: NA; V: TRBV6-2/TRBV6-3; size: few; CDR3: CASSSYRESYNEQFF; DNA: TGTGCCAGCAGTTCCTACAGGGAATCCTACAATGAGCAGTTCTTC
J: TRBJ2-6; length: 14; D: NA; V: TRBV12-3/TRBV12-4; size: few; CDR3: CASPLSSGANVLTF; DNA: TGTGCCAGCCCCCTGAGCTCTGGGGCCAACGTCCTGACTTTC
J: TRBJ1-1; length: 13; D: NA; V: TRBV3-1; size: NA; CDR3: CASSQGRVEGAFF; DNA: TGTGCCAGCAGCCAAGGAAGGGTCGAGGGGGCTTTCTTT
J: TRBJ2-7; length: 14; D: TRBD1; V: TRBV20-1; size: few; CDR3: CSAVGGTASYEQYF; DNA: TGCAGTGCTGTAGGTGGGACAGCCTCCTACGAGCAGTACTTC
J: TRBJ1-1; length: 12; D: TRBD1; V: TRBV2; size: NA; CDR3: CAGDRGDTEAFF; DNA: TGTGCCGGCGACAGGGGGGACACTGAAGCTTTCTTT
J: TRBJ2-3; length: 15; D: NA; V: TRBV27; size: NA; CDR3: CASSIQLSNTDTQYF; DNA: TGTGCCAGCAGTATACAGCTTTCGAACACAGATACGCAGTATTTT
J: TRBJ2-5; length: 15; D: NA; V: TRBV5-4; size: few; CDR3: CASSVPGTLEETQYF; DNA: TGTGCCAGCAGCGTTCCCGGGACGTTAGAAGAGACCCAGTACTTC
J: TRBJ2-3; length: 14; D: NA; V: TRBV4-3; size: many; CDR3: CASSPTKLPDTQYF; DNA: TGCGCCAGCAGCCCCACGAAGCTACCAGATACGCAGTATTTT
J: TRBJ2-7; length: 15; D: TRBD2; V: TRBV6-1; size: few; CDR3: CASSIFSGESYEQYF; DNA: TGTGCCAGCAGTATATTTAGCGGGGAATCCTACGAGCAGTACTTC
J: TRBJ2-1; length: 14; D: TRBD2; V: TRBV7-2; size: NA; CDR3: CASSLAGQYNEQFF; DNA: TGTGCCAGCAGCCTAGCGGGACAGTACAATGAGCAGTTCTTC
J: TRBJ2-1; length: 14; D: TRBD2; V: TRBV7-9; size: few; CDR3: CASNSLAGGEEQFF; DNA: TGTGCCAGCAACTCCCTCGCGGGGGGGGAGGAGCAGTTCTTC
J: TRBJ1-6; length: 13; D: NA; V: TRBV18; size: few; CDR3: CASSPAGGAPLHF; DNA: TGTGCCAGCTCACCCGCGGGAGGCGCACCCCTCCACTTT
J: TRBJ2-7; length: 13; D: NA; V: TRBV28; size: few; CDR3: CASSSPGVHEQYF; DNA: TGTGCCAGCAGTTCCCCCGGAGTCCACGAGCAGTACTTC
J: TRBJ2-3; length: 11; D: NA; V: TRBV20-1; size: few; CDR3: CSARMTDTQYF; DNA: TGCAGTGCTAGAATGACAGATACGCAGTATTTT
J: TRBJ2-3; length: 17; D: TRBD2; V: TRBV6-5; size: few; CDR3: CASSYWIAGGHGDTQYF; DNA: TGTGCCAGCAGTTACTGGATAGCGGGGGGGCACGGAGATACGCAGTATTTT
J: TRBJ2-7; length: 12; D: TRBD1; V: TRBV20-1; size: NA; CDR3: CSARGQGVEQYF; DNA: TGCAGTGCTAGGGGGCAGGGGGTCGAGCAGTACTTC
J: TRBJ2-2; length: 16; D: NA; V: TRBV7-9; size: many; CDR3: CASSHLSPERTGELFF; DNA: TGTGCCAGCAGCCATTTGTCCCCGGAGCGCACCGGGGAGCTGTTTTTT
J: TRBJ2-2; length: 16; D: NA; V: TRBV4-3; size: NA; CDR3: CASSQDPRGDTGELFF; DNA: TGCGCCAGCAGCCAAGACCCTCGGGGCGACACCGGGGAGCTGTTTTTT
J: TRBJ2-1; length: 13; D: TRBD2; V: TRBV29-1; size: many; CDR3: CSAERELGNEQFF; DNA: TGCAGCGCTGAGCGGGAGTTAGGCAATGAGCAGTTCTTC
J: TRBJ2-6; length: 16; D: NA; V: TRBV7-2; size: NA; CDR3: CASSSGQGVVANVLTF; DNA: TGTGCCAGCAGCTCAGGACAAGGGGTCGTGGCCAACGTCCTGACTTTC
J: TRBJ1-2; length: 12; D: TRBD1; V: TRBV29-1; size: few; CDR3: CSVPGTGSGYTF; DNA: TGCAGCGTGCCCGGGACAGGGTCTGGCTACACCTTC
J: TRBJ2-3; length: 14; D: TRBD1; V: TRBV10-3; size: few; CDR3: CAIMINRGKDTQYF; DNA: TGTGCCATCATGATCAACAGGGGCAAAGATACGCAGTATTTT
J: TRBJ2-5; length: 17; D: TRBD2; V: TRBV7-9; size: few; CDR3: CASMGTSASGRRGTQYF; DNA: TGTGCCAGCATGGGCACGAGCGCTAGCGGGAGAAGGGGGACCCAGTACTTC
J: TRBJ2-5; length: 14; D: TRBD1; V: TRBV12-3/TRBV12-4; size: many; CDR3: CASSSGTVGETQYF; DNA: TGTGCCAGCAGTTCGGGGACAGTGGGCGAGACCCAGTACTTC
J: TRBJ2-7; length: 12; D: NA; V: TRBV27; size: few; CDR3: CASSAGAGEQYF; DNA: TGTGCCAGCAGTGCAGGGGCGGGCGAGCAGTACTTC
J: TRBJ2-3; length: 14; D: TRBD1; V: TRBV3-1; size: NA; CDR3: CASSQFRGKDTQYF; DNA: TGTGCCAGCAGCCAATTCAGGGGGAAAGATACGCAGTATTTT
J: TRBJ2-1; length: 16; D: TRBD2; V: TRBV7-2; size: NA; CDR3: CASSLALAGGLNEQFF; DNA: TGTGCCAGCAGCTTAGCGTTAGCGGGGGGGCTCAATGAGCAGTTCTTC
J: TRBJ1-2; length: 14; D: TRBD1; V: TRBV20-1; size: few; CDR3: CSATRGGRNYGYTF; DNA: TGCAGTGCGACCAGAGGGGGCCGGAACTATGGCTACACCTTC
J: TRBJ2-7; length: 12; D: TRBD1; V: TRBV5-1; size: many; CDR3: CASSSGTDEQYF; DNA: TGCGCCAGCAGCTCCGGGACAGACGAGCAGTACTTC
J: TRBJ2-1; length: 12; D: NA; V: TRBV5-1; size: NA; CDR3: CASREGSDEQFF; DNA: TGCGCCAGCAGAGAAGGGTCTGATGAGCAGTTCTTC
J: TRBJ2-3; length: 18; D: TRBD2; V: TRBV7-2; size: few; CDR3: CASSLAGAGGRGADTQYF; DNA: TGTGCCAGCAGCTTAGCCGGCGCGGGAGGCCGGGGAGCAGATACGCAGTATTTT
J: TRBJ1-2; length: 13; D: NA; V: TRBV12-3/TRBV12-4; size: NA; CDR3: CASSLSRADGYTF; DNA: TGTGCCAGCAGTTTGAGCAGGGCCGATGGCTACACCTTC
J: TRBJ2-5; length: 16; D: TRBD1; V: TRBV24-1; size: many; CDR3: CATSDRRDRAQETQYF; DNA: TGTGCCACCAGTGACCGGCGGGACAGGGCACAAGAGACCCAGTACTTC
J: TRBJ2-4; length: 15; D: NA; V: TRBV20-1; size: NA; CDR3: CSAENTSPTLNIQYF; DNA: TGCAGTGCGGAAAACACATCACCCACCCTAAACATTCAGTACTTC
J: TRBJ1-5; length: 14; D: NA; V: TRBV20-1; size: many; CDR3: CSASPGQNNQPQHF; DNA: TGCAGTGCTAGCCCCGGACAGAACAATCAGCCCCAGCATTTT
J: TRBJ1-1; length: 16; D: TRBD1; V: TRBV6-5; size: NA; CDR3: CASSSLPDRANTEAFF; DNA: TGTGCCAGCAGTTCCTTACCGGACAGGGCGAACACTGAAGCTTTCTTT
J: TRBJ2-1; length: 18; D: TRBD2; V: TRBV25-1; size: many; CDR3: CASSADAFGTSVWNEQFF; DNA: TGTGCCAGCAGTGCCGACGCCTTTGGGACTAGCGTATGGAATGAGCAGTTCTTC
J: TRBJ2-7; length: 17; D: NA; V: TRBV10-3; size: few; CDR3: CAISETGSGSSSYEQYF; DNA: TGTGCCATCAGTGAAACTGGGTCGGGATCCAGCTCCTACGAGCAGTACTTC
J: TRBJ1-6; length: 15; D: TRBD1; V: TRBV28; size: few; CDR3: CASSTTGAGYSPLHF; DNA: TGTGCCAGCAGTACGACAGGGGCCGGTTATTCACCCCTCCACTTT
J: TRBJ2-1; length: 10; D: NA; V: TRBV20-1; size: many; CDR3: CSVSDNEQFF; DNA: TGCAGTGTTAGCGACAATGAGCAGTTCTTC
J: TRBJ2-7; length: 15; D: TRBD1; V: TRBV3-1; size: NA; CDR3: CVSSQDSTTGREQYF; DNA: TGTGTCAGCAGCCAAGATTCTACGACAGGGCGCGAGCAGTACTTC
J: TRBJ1-1; length: 11; D: NA; V: TRBV29-1; size: few; CDR3: CSVVLQVEAFF; DNA: TGCAGCGTTGTTCTTCAGGTTGAAGCTTTCTTT
J: TRBJ2-7; length: 14; D: NA; V: TRBV18; size: few; CDR3: CASSPLIQDHEQYF; DNA: TGTGCCAGCTCACCACTGATACAGGACCACGAGCAGTACTTC
J: TRBJ2-1; length: 17; D: TRBD2; V: TRBV10-3; size: few; CDR3: CAISESASGRPYNEQFF; DNA: TGTGCCATCAGTGAGTCGGCTAGCGGGAGACCCTACAATGAGCAGTTCTTC
J: TRBJ2-1; length: 15; D: NA; V: TRBV28; size: few; CDR3: CASSLMGAAGNEQFF; DNA: TGTGCCAGCAGTTTAATGGGGGCGGCGGGCAATGAGCAGTTCTTC
J: TRBJ2-2; length: 18; D: NA; V: TRBV19; size: many; CDR3: CASSKKTTAARNTGELFF; DNA: TGTGCCAGTAGTAAGAAAACGACAGCAGCAAGGAACACCGGGGAGCTGTTTTTT
J: TRBJ2-1; length: 14; D: NA; V: TRBV6-2/TRBV6-3; size: few; CDR3: CASSYVSGNHEQFF; DNA: TGTGCCAGCAGTTATGTGTCGGGGAATCATGAGCAGTTCTTC
J: TRBJ1-5; length: 15; D: NA; V: TRBV12-3/TRBV12-4; size: many; CDR3: CASRLGTLSNQPQHF; DNA: TGTGCCAGCAGGTTAGGGACACTTAGCAATCAGCCCCAGCATTTT
J: TRBJ2-3; length: 17; D: NA; V: TRBV5-1; size: many; CDR3: CASSLNVGTPTSDTQYF; DNA: TGCGCCAGCAGCTTGAATGTCGGGACGCCGACTTCAGATACGCAGTATTTT
J: TRBJ2-1; length: 14; D: NA; V: TRBV20-1; size: NA; CDR3: CSARVGSSYNEQFF; DNA: TGCAGTGCTAGAGTTGGGTCCTCCTACAATGAGCAGTTCTTC
J: TRBJ2-1; length: 16; D: TRBD2; V: TRBV4-1; size: NA; CDR3: CASSHFGLAGAGEQFF; DNA: TGCGCCAGCAGCCACTTCGGACTAGCGGGAGCAGGGGAGCAGTTCTTC
J: TRBJ2-1; length: 17; D: TRBD2; V: TRBV7-9; size: NA; CDR3: CASSPRLAGGIYNEQFF; DNA: TGTGCCAGCAGCCCAAGACTAGCGGGAGGGATTTACAATGAGCAGTTCTTC
J: TRBJ2-5; length: 16; D: NA; V: TRBV12-3/TRBV12-4; size: NA; CDR3: CASSPGQFLYQETQYF; DNA: TGTGCCAGCAGTCCCGGACAGTTTCTGTACCAAGAGACCCAGTACTTC
J: TRBJ1-1; length: 12; D: NA; V: TRBV6-2/TRBV6-3; size: NA; CDR3: CASRRGITEAFF; DNA: TGTGCCAGCAGAAGGGGGATCACTGAAGCTTTCTTT